The next 29 T cell receptor beta chains were all read from a single sample in a study of blood T cells in healthy people across ages. Combining a sample-barcoded 5' primer with a J-beta primer mix, a second PCR ran for 7 to 11 cycles. Each CDR3 protein gets one entry after TCRdb re-called the 5' RACE reads with MiXCR. The sample holds around 800,000 distinct CDR3 sequences, 35% to 50% seen once. Input material: blood. Receptors were obtained from a man of 80 years or more in good health.

This clonotype was observed a handful of times. The V and J genes are TRBV9 and TRBJ2-7; TRBD2 might be the D (5 bases). V was cut by 0 bases and J by 1 base, with 14 bases left in between. CDR3 length: 16 amino acids. In germline, CDR1 is SGDLS, CDR2 YYNGEE. The CDR3 loop reads CASSVGVGVSSYEQYF. The CDR3 nucleotides read TGTGCCAGCAGCGTAGGGGTCGGGGTTTCGTCCTACGAGCAGTACTTC.

In regard to this clonotype: This CDR3 fails to terminate in the conserved phenylalanine or tryptophan, so it likely reflects a read error. Here the CDR3 DNA reads TGCAGCGTAACAGGGGTGGATTCGATCGGAACGACCCAGTACCTC. Translated: CSVTGVDSIGTTQYL. The genes are TRBV29-1 and TRBJ2-5, with 7 bases lining up with TRBD1. Germline loops: CDR1 SQVTM, CDR2 ANQGSEA. With V trimmed by 6 bases and J by 7 bases, 17 bases remained unmatched. This CDR3 has 15 amino acids.

The chain combines TRBV28 with TRBJ2-4; 7 bases are a match to TRBD2. Germline lookup yields CDR1 MDHEN and CDR2 SYDVKM. The CDR3 contains 16 residues. The J segment lost 7 bases and the V segment lost 6 bases, leaving 15 bases of the junction unmatched. CDR3 bases: TGTGCCAGCAGCTCCACGCTTAGCGGGTTAAGGAACATTCAGTACTTC. This sequence encodes CASSSTLSGLRNIQYF.

J is TRBJ2-3 and V is TRBV20-1, with TRBD2 matching over 7 bases. V lost 3 bases to trimming and J lost 0 bases; unmatched junction nucleotides: 9. In germline, CDR1 is DFQATT, CDR2 SNEGSKA (reference sequence). The CDR3 runs to 16 residues. CDR3 nucleotides: TGCAGTGCTAGCTTCCCTAGCGGCGCTAGCACAGATACGCAGTATTTT. It codes for CSASFPSGASTDTQYF.

The table lists this clonotype with many counts. The genes are TRBV6-6 and TRBJ1-2; D not resolved. Trimming left V 6 bases short and J 6 bases short, with 14 bases between. The CDR3 sequence is 13 residues long. CDR1 and CDR2 from the germline V gene are MNHNY and SVGAGI (reference sequence). DNA of the CDR3: TGTGCCAGCAGCTCCCCGGCGCAACATGGCTACACCTTC. It encodes CASSSPAQHGYTF.

This clonotype was observed a few times. The V gene is TRBV29-1, the J gene TRBJ2-7; D unclear. The germline V and J ends were trimmed by 4 bases and 3 bases, with 13 bases remaining between them. There are 13 residues in the CDR3. The V gene's germline CDR1 is SQVTM and CDR2 ANQGSEA. This CDR3 is CSVGFLGYYEQYF. CDR3 DNA sequence: TGCAGCGTTGGGTTTTTGGGGTACTACGAGCAGTACTTC.

The chain uses TRBV27 and TRBJ1-5; the D is unclear. Germline lookup yields CDR1 MNHEY and CDR2 SMNVEV (reference sequence). The CDR3 spans 14 residues. Trimming cost V 0 bases and J 1 base, with 4 bases left between them. The CDR3 loop reads CASSLSWSNQPQHF. The CDR3 nucleotides read TGTGCCAGCAGTTTATCTTGGAGCAATCAGCCCCAGCATTTT.

V is TRBV20-1 and J is TRBJ2-1, with 10 bases lining up with TRBD2. The end of the DNA is better explained by TRBJ2-7, so the J call may be wrong. Germline CDR1 reads DFQATT; CDR2 reads SNEGSKA (reference sequence). The CDR3 length is 18 residues. The CDR3 DNA sequence: TGCAGTGCTAGAGATGGTTCCCCTAGCGGGAGCTCCTACAATGAGCAGTACTTC. This encodes CSARDGSPSGSSYNEQYF.

This rearrangement joins TRBV5-1 to TRBJ2-7; 7 bases map to TRBD1. Germline values: CDR1 SGHRS, CDR2 YFSETQ. The CDR3 is made up of 13 amino acids. The ends lost 4 bases at V and 3 bases at J; junction bases unmatched: 4. The CDR3 sequence is CASSPGQYYEQYF. CDR3 sequence (DNA): TGCGCCAGCAGCCCGGGACAGTACTACGAGCAGTACTTC.

The J gene is TRBJ2-7, the V gene TRBV7-9; possible D gene TRBD2, 6 bases. Germline CDR1 and CDR2: SEHNR and FQNEAQ (reference sequence). Between the trimmed V and J ends, which lost 4 bases and 7 bases, there was a span of 20 bases. There are 15 residues in the CDR3. The CDR3 region has the DNA TGTGCCAGCAGCTGGGGGACCGGGAGATTCGATGAGCAGTACTTC. Its protein product is CASSWGTGRFDEQYF.

This clonotype was detected a few times. The DNA of the CDR3 is TGTGCCAGCAGCATAACTTCCACAGGGTTCCATGAGCAGTTCTTC. Translation: CASSITSTGFHEQFF. The chain has TRBV11-2 and TRBJ2-1; D is possibly TRBD1 (6 bases). Germline CDR1 and CDR2: SGHAT and FQNNGV. Trimming stripped 5 bases from V and 8 bases from J, with 19 bases between. This CDR3 comprises 15 residues.

This chain links TRBV7-9 with TRBJ2-1; 7 bases line up with TRBD1. This CDR3 has 13 residues. V trimming: 6 bases; J trimming: 6 bases; junction bases outside the gene matches: 5. Per the germline V gene, CDR1 is SEHNR and CDR2 is FQNEAQ (reference sequence). The CDR3 DNA is TGTGCCAGCAGGCAGACAGGGTCCAATGAGCAGTTCTTC. It yields the protein CASRQTGSNEQFF.

The CDR3 loop reads CASSLIGARTEAFF. The DNA of the CDR3 is TGTGCCAGCAGCTTAATTGGTGCCAGGACTGAAGCTTTCTTT. This chain links TRBV7-2 with TRBJ1-1; no reliable D call. V was cut by 2 bases and J by 5 bases, with 12 bases left in between. The CDR3 is made up of 14 amino acids. Germline values: CDR1 SGHTA, CDR2 FQGNSA. Full variable domain (remainder filled in from reference TRBV7-2 and TRBJ1-1): GAGVSQSPSNKVTEKGKDVELRCDPISGHTALYWYRQSLGQGLEFLIYFQGNSAPDKSGLPSDRFSAERTGGSVSTLTIQRTQQEDSAVYLCASSLIGARTEAFFGQGTRLTVV.

Ten or more counts support this clonotype. The chain links TRBV7-9 to TRBJ2-4; 7 bases line up with TRBD1. CDR1 is SEHNR, CDR2 FQNEAQ, per germline (reference sequence). Trimming at V came to 0 bases and at J to 7 bases, leaving 9 bases not matched to a gene. This CDR3 is built from 16 residues. DNA of the CDR3: TGTGCCAGCAGCTTAGCTCGGGACAGCGATTTGAACATTCAGTACTTC. Protein: CASSLARDSDLNIQYF.

In this sample, this clonotype turned up many times. The chain carries TRBV5-1 and TRBJ2-7; D is unclear. The CDR3 contains 13 residues. Germline-derived CDR1 and CDR2 are SGHRS and YFSETQ. The germline V and J ends were trimmed by 4 bases and 6 bases, with 14 bases remaining between them. The chain's CDR3 is CASSVRLGSEQYF. The DNA for the CDR3 is TGCGCCAGCAGCGTCCGACTGGGCTCCGAGCAGTACTTC.

V usage is TRBV20-1 and J usage is TRBJ2-1, with 12 bases fitting TRBD2. Germline V gives CDR1 DFQATT, CDR2 SNEGSKA (reference sequence). The CDR3 consists of 14 residues. J lost 5 bases, V lost 6 bases, and 5 bases had no gene match. This CDR3 reads CSAWRLAGDNEQFF. For the CDR3, the DNA is TGCAGTGCCTGGCGACTAGCGGGAGACAATGAGCAGTTCTTC.

This clonotype was observed a few times. The chain recombines TRBV27 with TRBJ2-6; tentative D call: TRBD1 (6 bases). The CDR3 spans 16 residues. Germline values: CDR1 MNHEY, CDR2 SMNVEV (reference sequence). V was cut by 3 bases and J by 2 bases, with 11 bases left in between. For the CDR3, the DNA is TGTGCCAGCAGTTTTCTACAGGGTGCTGGGGCCAACGTCCTGACTTTC. Its translation: CASSFLQGAGANVLTF.

With respect to this clonotype: One end of the junction does not line up with germline, which may come from a read error. This chain links TRBV24-1 with TRBJ2-3, with D tentatively TRBD1 (5 bases). Germline V gene sequence: CDR1 KGHDR, CDR2 SFDVKD. The CDR3 runs 14 residues. CDR3 residues: CATSDYSGKDTQYF. The CDR3 region has the DNA TGCGCCACCAGTGATTACTCAGGGAAAGATACGCAGTATTTT.

The chain uses TRBV20-1 and TRBJ1-1; D not resolved. V lost 1 base to trimming and J lost 0 bases, with 9 bases between them. CDR3 length: 14 residues. Germline V gives CDR1 DFQATT, CDR2 SNEGSKA (reference sequence). CDR3 DNA sequence: TGCAGTGCTAGAGGTCAGATCTTGAACACTGAAGCTTTCTTT. It codes for CSARGQILNTEAFF.

The rearrangement links TRBV21-1 to TRBJ2-7. TRBV21-1 corresponds to a pseudogene. The CDR3 totals 9 residues. The CDR3 DNA reads TGTGCCCTCAGCTACGAGCAGTACTTC. It encodes CALSYEQYF.

The chain couples TRBV3-1 to TRBJ2-6, with D possibly TRBD1 on 6 matching bases. The CDR3 runs to 15 residues. CDR1 and CDR2 (germline): LGHDT, YNNKEL (reference sequence). The V end was cut by 3 bases, the J end by 1 base, with 7 bases between. CDR3 protein: CASSQRGSGANVLTF. The CDR3 coding sequence is TGTGCCAGCAGCCAGAGGGGGTCTGGGGCCAACGTCCTGACTTTC.

Remarks on this clonotype: Relative to the germline gene, one junction end is altered; a read error may explain this. The chain carries TRBV29-1 and TRBJ2-1; a weak D match, TRBD2 (6 bases). Germline lookup yields CDR1 SQVTM and CDR2 ANQGSEA. The CDR3 has 13 amino acids. CDR3 sequence reads: CGVDLGGYNEQFF. CDR3 DNA: TGCGGCGTTGATCTGGGGGGCTACAATGAGCAGTTCTTC.

The chain is built from TRBV2 and TRBJ2-5; no firm D call. The CDR3 runs to 14 residues. Looked up from germline, CDR1 is SNHLY and CDR2 is FYNNEI. The V gene lost 4 bases and the J gene lost 1 base, with 10 bases spanning the gap. CDR3 sequence: CASSVTRLQETQYF. As DNA, the CDR3 is TGTGCCAGCAGTGTCACAAGGCTCCAAGAGACCCAGTACTTC.

As to this clonotype: A much larger clone is a single base away; this may be a read error. The CDR3: CASSVLGQGYGYTF. The CDR3 DNA follows: TGTGCCAGCAGTGTTCTTGGACAGGGCTATGGCTACACCTTC. V and J are TRBV28 and TRBJ1-2; 8 positions match TRBD1. The CDR3 sequence is 14 residues long. CDR1 and CDR2 from the germline V gene are MDHEN and SYDVKM. V was pared by 5 bases and J by 4 bases, with 6 bases of the junction left unmatched.

The J gene is TRBJ1-2, the V gene TRBV2; tentative D call: TRBD1 (5 bases). V shed 2 bases and J shed 4 bases, with 11 bases lying between them. The CDR3 has 14 residues. Germline CDR1 is SNHLY and CDR2 is FYNNEI. The CDR3 here is CASSELGGVYGYTF. The CDR3 DNA reads TGTGCCAGCAGTGAACTGGGGGGGGTCTATGGCTACACCTTC.

This clonotype was observed a handful of times. The V gene is TRBV27, the J gene TRBJ2-7; tentative D call: TRBD2 (6 bases). The CDR3 covers 15 residues. Germline V gene sequence: CDR1 MNHEY, CDR2 SMNVEV (reference sequence). V lost 6 bases to trimming and J lost 3 bases, with 18 bases between them. The CDR3 region has the DNA TGTGCCAGCAGGCGGGGTGGGGGTAGGGACTACGAGCAGTACTTC. It is translated as CASRRGGGRDYEQYF.

J is TRBJ2-3 and V is TRBV4-1; no clear D gene. Germline lookup yields CDR1 MGHRA and CDR2 YSYEKL. V lost 0 bases to trimming and J lost 4 bases, with 8 bases between them. The CDR3 is made up of 14 amino acids. In nucleotides, the CDR3 is TGCGCCAGCAGCCAAGAGACTCGCCCAGATACGCAGTATTTT. It translates to CASSQETRPDTQYF.

This clonotype showed up just a few times. This sequence joins TRBV3-1 and TRBJ2-3; 9 bases fit TRBD2. This CDR3 contains 15 residues. Germline trimming cut 5 bases from V and 5 bases from J; bases unmatched to any gene: 8. Per germline, CDR1 LGHDT and CDR2 YNNKEL (reference sequence). In DNA form, the CDR3 reads TGTGCCAGCAGCACCCCGACTAGCGGAAGAGATACGCAGTATTTT. This gives the protein CASSTPTSGRDTQYF.

This clonotype was detected once. A read error is possible here, since a much larger clone lies one base away. The chain employs TRBV29-1 and TRBJ2-1; 10 nucleotides agree with TRBD2. The CDR3 covers 14 residues. The V gene's germline CDR1 is SQVTM and CDR2 ANQGSEA. The CDR3 DNA reads TGCAGCGTAACCGGGACTAGCGTCTACAATGAGCGGTTCTTC. Amino acids: CSVTGTSVYNERFF.